This TCR beta chain stems from a study of identical twins. Study observations and caveats: Out-of-frame alpha sequences common to twins were enriched for low generation probability.

On this clonotype: Its antigen is as yet unknown.

There are 14 residues in the CDR3. Trimming took 2 bases from V and 5 from J, leaving 12 bases between them. Germline assignment: CDR1 MNHEY and CDR2 SVGAGI. TCRdb analysed the 5' RACE reads with MiXCR anew, one entry per CDR3 protein. The sample carries approximately 250,000 distinct CDR3 sequences, around 6.5% recorded once. These same data were also listed under a study on T cells expressing NK-cell markers. Turning to that study: Researchers report these clonotypes also headed the CD3+CD56-NKG2C+ fraction in a few donors.

The V and J genes are TRBV6-5 and TRBJ2-5; D is possibly TRBD1 (6 bases). The sample consisted of CD8+ T cells sorted from blood. This TCR came from a young woman in good health. CDR3 sequence: CASSYNGGGETQYF. DNA for the CDR3: TGTGCCAGCAGTTACAATGGGGGCGGGGAGACCCAGTACTTC.